This T cell receptor beta chain was recovered during a study of blood T cell repertoires in COVID-19. Whole-study context: In each case, the material was cDNA or gDNA derived from T cells, B-cell-depleted T cells, or PBMCs.

Only in-frame clones appear in the TCRdb table, and some are missing; sequencing was by immunoSEQ multiplex PCR. The table shows 210,000 or so clones, with roughly 82% occurring only once. Germline loops: CDR1 SEHNR, CDR2 FQNEAQ (reference sequence). After removal of 1 base from V and 4 bases from J, the junction contained 3 bases not matched to a gene. CDR3 size: 15 residues. The rearrangement links TRBV7-9 to TRBJ2-1; 8 bases agree with TRBD2. This clonotype originated in a woman aged 35 to 49 with acute or convalescent COVID-19. Sequencing was done on a sample of peripheral blood. This CDR3 reads CASSLDAGGYNEQFF. Here the CDR3 DNA reads TGTGCCAGCAGCTTAGACGCGGGAGGATACAATGAGCAGTTCTTC.